Detailed here is one T cell receptor beta chain. The specificity of this receptor is unknown. One base away there is no much larger clone; base qualities are not given. The data are from a study of cytomegalovirus exposure and HLA in healthy donors (dated by TCRdb to about 2017). A note on the overall study: According to a later analysis, one platform produced both the roughly 110 validation repertoires and the 550 to 800 repertoires of the first cohort. The study aimed to test whether cataloging public T cell receptors could reveal signatures of past pathogen exposure. To predict cytomegalovirus infection status, the study brought together high-throughput TCR immunosequencing, statistical association of individual TCRs with disease status, and machine learning. In addition to the first cohort of roughly 670 subjects, a separate validation cohort of around 110 different subjects was used. Findings and caveats that apply to the study as a whole: In vitro tests confirmed that a few of the cytomegalovirus-associated TCR beta chains recognize cytomegalovirus antigens. The authors suggested that the approach could potentially be extended to other disease states and immunological phenotypes. In both the original and validation cohorts, the classifier was reported to diagnose cytomegalovirus status with high specificity and sensitivity. A later analysis had no HLA typing for the validation cohort, so co-occurrence there was scored across all 120 or so repertoires. Subsequent analysis determined that TCRs grouped into clusters in the first cohort also showed a tendency toward co-occurrence across the roughly 110 validation repertoires, and 94% of cluster scores exceeded 0. The study gave a list of about 160 TCR beta chains associated with cytomegalovirus. Most TCR sequences were seen in very few donors, while some public TCRs were found in many individuals.

Donors formed part of the validation cohort, which comprised about 120 subjects and was distinct from the first cohort of 550 to 850 subjects. The CDR3 covers 13 residues, taking in both the cysteine and the phenylalanine. Of the read, only the CDR3 DNA is kept; its 39 bases are in frame from base 1. CDR1 and CDR2, per the germline V gene, are MNHEY and SVGAGI. The germline V and J ends show losses of 6 bases and 11 bases respectively, and no gene match explains 12 bases of the junction. Libraries were constructed by the immunoSEQ multiplex PCR assay. The paper's data handling went like this. To diagnose cytomegalovirus status from the catalog of TCR beta chain sequences, a statistical classification framework was built. In its TCRdb copy, this immuneACCESS table keeps in-frame sequences only and misses some clones. Where compared with another copy, unresolved V genes explain less than half of these, and the others have no known cause. For V, J and clone size, that table is used; D and trimming come from the DNA. The table for this sample lists approximately 180,000 clones; around 88% of them were counted only once. Together, the top ten hold roughly 1.5% of the sample.

The sample comprised PBMCs. The sequence came from a woman under 30 in good health and CMV-seronegative. Recombination connected TRBV6-5 to TRBJ1-1, and TRBD1 aligns with 7 junction nucleotides. This receptor has the CDR3 CASSSTPQGGAFF. The sequenced DNA is TGTGCCAGCAGCTCAACGCCGCAGGGGGGCGCTTTCTTT.